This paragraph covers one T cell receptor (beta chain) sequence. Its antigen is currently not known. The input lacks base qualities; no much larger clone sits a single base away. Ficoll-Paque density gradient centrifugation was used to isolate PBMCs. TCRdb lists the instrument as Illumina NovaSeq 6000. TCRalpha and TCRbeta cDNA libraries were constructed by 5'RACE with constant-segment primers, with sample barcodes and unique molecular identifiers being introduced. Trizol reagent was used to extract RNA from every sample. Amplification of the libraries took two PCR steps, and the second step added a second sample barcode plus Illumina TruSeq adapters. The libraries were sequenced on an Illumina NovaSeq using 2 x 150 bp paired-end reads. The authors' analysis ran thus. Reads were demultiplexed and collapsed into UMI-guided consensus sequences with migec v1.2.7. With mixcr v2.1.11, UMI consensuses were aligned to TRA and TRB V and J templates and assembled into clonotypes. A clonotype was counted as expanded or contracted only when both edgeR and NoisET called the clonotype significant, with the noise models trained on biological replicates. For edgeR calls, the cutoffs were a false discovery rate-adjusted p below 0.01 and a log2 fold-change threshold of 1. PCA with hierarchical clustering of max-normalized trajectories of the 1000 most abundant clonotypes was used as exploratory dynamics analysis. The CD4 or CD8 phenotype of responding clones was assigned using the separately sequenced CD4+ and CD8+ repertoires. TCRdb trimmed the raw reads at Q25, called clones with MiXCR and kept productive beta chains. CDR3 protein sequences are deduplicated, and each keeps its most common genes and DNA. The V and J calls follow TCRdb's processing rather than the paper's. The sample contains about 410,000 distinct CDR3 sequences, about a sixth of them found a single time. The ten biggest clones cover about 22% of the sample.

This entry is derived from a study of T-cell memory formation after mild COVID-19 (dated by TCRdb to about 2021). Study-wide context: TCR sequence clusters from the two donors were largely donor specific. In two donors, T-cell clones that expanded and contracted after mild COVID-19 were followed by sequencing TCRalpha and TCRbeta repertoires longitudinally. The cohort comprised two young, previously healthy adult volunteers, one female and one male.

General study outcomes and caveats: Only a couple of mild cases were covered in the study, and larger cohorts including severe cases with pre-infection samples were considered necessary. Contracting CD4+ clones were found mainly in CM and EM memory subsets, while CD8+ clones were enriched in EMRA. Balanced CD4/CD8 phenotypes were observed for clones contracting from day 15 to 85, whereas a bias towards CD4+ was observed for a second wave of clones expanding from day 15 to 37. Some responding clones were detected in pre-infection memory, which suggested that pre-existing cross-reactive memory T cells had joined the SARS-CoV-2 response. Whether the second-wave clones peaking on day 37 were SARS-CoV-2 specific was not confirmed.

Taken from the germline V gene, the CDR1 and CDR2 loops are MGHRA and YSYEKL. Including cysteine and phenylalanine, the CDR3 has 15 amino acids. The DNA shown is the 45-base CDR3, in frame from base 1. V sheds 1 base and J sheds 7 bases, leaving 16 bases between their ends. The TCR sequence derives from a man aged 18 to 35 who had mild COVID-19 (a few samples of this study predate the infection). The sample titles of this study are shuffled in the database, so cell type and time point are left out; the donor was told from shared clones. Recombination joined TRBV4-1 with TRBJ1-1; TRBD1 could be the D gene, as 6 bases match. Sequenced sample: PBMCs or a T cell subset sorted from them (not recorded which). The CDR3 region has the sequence CASSQAGVLSFEAFF. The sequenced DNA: TGCGCCAGCAGCCAAGCAGGGGTTTTATCGTTTGAAGCTTTCTTT.